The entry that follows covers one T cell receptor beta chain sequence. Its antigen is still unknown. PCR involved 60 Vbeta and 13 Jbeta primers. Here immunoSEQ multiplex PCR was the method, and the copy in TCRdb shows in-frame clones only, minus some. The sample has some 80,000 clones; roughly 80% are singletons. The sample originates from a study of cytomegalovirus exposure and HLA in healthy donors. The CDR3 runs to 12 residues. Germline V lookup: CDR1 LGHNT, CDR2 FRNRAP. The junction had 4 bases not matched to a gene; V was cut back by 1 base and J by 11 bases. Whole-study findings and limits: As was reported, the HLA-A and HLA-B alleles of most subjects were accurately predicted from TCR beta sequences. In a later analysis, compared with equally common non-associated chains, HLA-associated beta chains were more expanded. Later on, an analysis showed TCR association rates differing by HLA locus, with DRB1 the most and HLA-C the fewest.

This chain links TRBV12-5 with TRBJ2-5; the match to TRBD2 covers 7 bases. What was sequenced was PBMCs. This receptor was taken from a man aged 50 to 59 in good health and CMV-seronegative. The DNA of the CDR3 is TGTGCTAGTGGTTTGGACGGGGGGATGCAGTACTTC. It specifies CASGLDGGMQYF.